This TCR beta chain was observed in a study of CD8 T cells in ankylosing spondylitis. Quantitative 5'-RACE with molecular barcodes produced the TCR beta libraries. TCRdb called the 5' RACE reads again in MiXCR, with one record for every CDR3 protein. The data contain 200,000 or so distinct CDR3 sequences, around a sixth of them seen just once; the ten biggest clones take up around 4%. Notes on this clonotype: Its antigen is currently unknown.

Study-wide points: Reportedly, matched ankylosing spondylitis synovial fluid was significantly enriched for disease-linked clones.

This CDR3 is 18 amino acids long. With V trimmed by 0 bases and J by 7 bases, 14 bases remained unmatched. Per germline, CDR1 MNHNY and CDR2 SVGAGI (reference sequence). This TCR came from a male donor between 5 and 29 years old with ankylosing spondylitis or in good health (not recorded which). Sequenced: blood, either unsorted or a sorted T cell fraction (not recorded which). The chain couples TRBV6-6 to TRBJ2-7, with 11 bases that match TRBD1. The DNA of the CDR3 is TGTGCCAGCAGTTACTCCTCCCCCGGGACAGGGGGATTCGGGGAGCAGTACGTC. Translated, it gives CASSYSSPGTGGFGEQYV.